These 28 T cell receptor beta chains share one sample of origin, sequenced in a study of T-cell reconstitution after alpha-beta-depleted transplantation in children. Preparation of the TCRbeta library was carried out with unique molecular identifiers. In TCRdb, the PCR reads were re-called with MiXCR into one record per CDR3 protein. Among almost 400,000 distinct CDR3 sequences, about a fifth were seen once, and the ten largest hold 3.5% to 4%. The sequencing used PBMCs from the stem cell graft donor, collected from the stem cell graft. Receptor source: a human donor who donated a stem cell graft to a child with acute myeloid leukemia.

This clonotype was observed at least ten times. This chain joins TRBV29-1 and TRBJ2-5; tentative D call: TRBD2 (6 bases). The CDR3 contains 14 residues. V lost 1 base, J lost 5 bases, and 14 bases lay in between. The germline V gene has CDR1 SQVTM and CDR2 ANQGSEA. The CDR3 DNA follows: TGCAGCGTTGAAGCAGGAAACCGGGGGGAGACCCAGTACTTC. This encodes CSVEAGNRGETQYF. Using reference TRBV29-1 and TRBJ2-5 for the parts outside the CDR3, the full variable domain is SAVISQKPSRDICQRGTSLTIQCQVDSQVTMMFWYRQQPGQSLTLIATANQGSEATYESGFVIDKFPISRPNLTFSTLTVSNMSPEDSSIYLCSVEAGNRGETQYFGPGTRLLVL.

The sample holds many counts of this clonotype. This chain connects TRBV27 to TRBJ2-3, with 9 bases fitting TRBD2. V lost 4 bases, J lost 2 bases, and 7 bases stayed unmatched. The germline V gene encodes CDR1 MNHEY and CDR2 SMNVEV (reference sequence). The CDR3 consists of 16 residues. The CDR3 nucleotides are TGTGCCAGCAGTTCGGGGCTAGCGGGGATCACAGATACGCAGTATTTT. This encodes CASSSGLAGITDTQYF.

The J gene is TRBJ2-1, the V gene TRBV6-2 or TRBV6-3, with D perhaps matching TRBD1 or TRBD2 (5 bases each). The CDR3 sequence is 21 residues long. The germline V and J ends were trimmed by 7 bases and 4 bases, with 35 bases remaining between them. Germline V gives CDR1 MNHEY, CDR2 SVGEGT. Written as DNA, the CDR3 is TGTGCCAGCACAAATATTTGGGGGATTTGGGTCGCAGGAGCATATTACAATGAGCAGTTCTTC. Translating it yields CASTNIWGIWVAGAYYNEQFF.

The table lists this clonotype with many counts. In DNA, the CDR3 is TGCAGCGTTGAGGGGGCTGGGGACTTCTACGAGCAGTACTTC. This gives the protein CSVEGAGDFYEQYF. The rearrangement uses TRBV29-1 and TRBJ2-7; D is possibly TRBD1 or TRBD2 (6 bases each). V shed 3 bases and J shed 3 bases, with 15 bases lying between them. CDR3 length equals 14 residues. Germline V gene data show CDR1 as SQVTM and CDR2 as ANQGSEA.

The genes are TRBV13 and TRBJ2-5; 12 bases align to TRBD2. CDR3 length: 15 amino acids. Germline values: CDR1 PRHDT, CDR2 FYEKMQ (reference sequence). Trimming removed 2 bases from V and 5 bases from J; junction bases left unmatched: 3. CDR3: CASSLLAGGRETQYF. CDR3 sequence (DNA): TGTGCCAGCAGCTTACTAGCGGGAGGGCGCGAGACCCAGTACTTC.

This chain links TRBV5-1 with TRBJ2-2, with 10 bases lining up with TRBD1. Germline V gene data show CDR1 as SGHRS and CDR2 as YFSETQ. The junction had 3 bases not matched to a gene; V was cut back by 1 base and J by 3 bases. This CDR3 spans 16 amino acids. The CDR3 sequence is CASSLSTGGYTGELFF. The CDR3 DNA sequence: TGCGCCAGCAGCTTGTCGACAGGGGGCTACACCGGGGAGCTGTTTTTT.

The V gene is TRBV29-1, the J gene TRBJ1-1, with 11 nucleotides matching TRBD1. In germline, CDR1 is SQVTM, CDR2 ANQGSEA. This CDR3 comprises 13 residues. V shed 7 bases, J shed 1 base, and the junction held 2 bases outside the gene matches. The CDR3 coding sequence is TGCAGCGCCGGACAGGGGGCGAACACTGAAGCTTTCTTT. Protein product: CSAGQGANTEAFF.

This clonotype has more than one count but fewer than ten. The J gene is TRBJ2-7, the V gene TRBV4-1, with D maybe TRBD1 (6 bases). Germline V CDR1 and CDR2: MGHRA, YSYEKL. The ends were cut back, 1 base at V and 2 bases at J, with 12 bases in the middle. This CDR3 spans 15 amino acids. The CDR3 region is CASSQGPGDPYEQYF. For the CDR3, the DNA is TGCGCCAGCAGCCAAGGCCCAGGGGACCCCTACGAGCAGTACTTC.

There are a few counts of this clonotype. CDR3 amino acids: CASSTSSGTSGRYSYEQYF. In DNA form, the CDR3 reads TGTGCCAGCAGCACAAGCTCCGGGACTAGCGGGAGGTACTCCTACGAGCAGTACTTC. The V and J genes are TRBV11-2 and TRBJ2-7, with 15 bases aligning to TRBD2. CDR1 SGHAT and CDR2 FQNNGV come from the germline V gene. The CDR3 is 19 amino acids. The V and J ends lost 5 bases and 0 bases, in that order; junction bases with no gene match: 11.

Ten or more counts support this clonotype. The chain joins TRBV12-3 or TRBV12-4 to TRBJ2-1; D possibly uses TRBD1 or TRBD2 (6 bases each). The CDR3 runs 13 residues. V lost 3 bases and J 8 bases, leaving 11 bases between the germline ends. CDR3 coding DNA: TGTGCCAGCAGTTTCCCGGGGGCGGATGAGCAGTTCTTC. Amino acids: CASSFPGADEQFF.

This clonotype has a handful of counts. This sequence joins TRBV7-9 and TRBJ1-1, with 7 positions matching TRBD1. Germline V gives CDR1 SEHNR, CDR2 FQNEAQ (reference sequence). Unmatched junction bases numbered 5, after V lost 4 bases and J lost 0 bases. This CDR3 spans 15 amino acids. The CDR3 DNA reads TGTGCCAGCAGCTACAGGGGCCAGATGAACACTGAAGCTTTCTTT. Its protein is CASSYRGQMNTEAFF. Looking up the rest from reference TRBV7-9 and TRBJ1-1 gives the full variable domain: DTGVSQNPRHKITKRGQNVTFRCDPISEHNRLYWYRQTLGQGPEFLTYFQNEAQLEKSRLLSDRFSAERPKGSFSTLEIQRTEQGDSAMYLCASSYRGQMNTEAFFGQGTRLTVV.

The gene calls are TRBV5-1 and TRBJ2-1, with D perhaps matching TRBD1 (7 bases). Germline V gene data show CDR1 as SGHRS and CDR2 as YFSETQ. V lost 6 bases to trimming and J lost 5 bases, with 15 bases between them. The CDR3 spans 14 residues. CDR3 region: CASTLAGGNNEQFF. DNA of the CDR3: TGCGCCAGCACCCTAGCAGGGGGGAACAATGAGCAGTTCTTC.

This clonotype was detected only a few times. J is TRBJ2-1 and V is TRBV20-1; 11 bases map to TRBD2. The CDR3 runs 16 residues. J lost 7 bases, V lost 1 base, and 9 bases had no gene match. CDR1 is DFQATT and CDR2 is SNEGSKA in the germline V gene (reference sequence). CDR3 sequence reads: CSARVQTSGMRNEQFF. The CDR3 bases are TGCAGTGCTAGAGTACAGACTAGCGGGATGAGGAATGAGCAGTTCTTC.

This clonotype was picked up a small number of times. V gene TRBV27 combines with J gene TRBJ1-5; 7 bases are shared with TRBD1. CDR1 and CDR2 from the germline V gene are MNHEY and SMNVEV (reference sequence). The CDR3 length is 15 residues. Losses at the gene ends were 2 bases for V and 8 bases for J; bases not matched to a gene: 9. The CDR3 sequence is CASSLGNRGGEPQHF. The CDR3, as DNA: TGTGCCAGCAGTTTAGGAAACAGGGGCGGGGAGCCCCAGCATTTT.

A few counts support this clonotype. The rearrangement joins TRBV6-1 to TRBJ2-1, with a possible D match to TRBD2 (6 bases). The CDR3 runs to 13 residues. Germline CDR1 is MNHNS and CDR2 is SASEGT. The V and J ends lost 6 bases and 13 bases respectively, with 19 bases between them. The CDR3 loop reads CASSRDSARHQFF. The CDR3 DNA follows: TGTGCCAGCAGCCGGGACTCCGCGAGGCATCAGTTCTTC.

This clonotype has only a few counts. The DNA of the CDR3 is TGCAGTGCTAGTGACGACAGTTACAATGAGCAGTTCTTC. As protein: CSASDDSYNEQFF. The chain links TRBV20-1 to TRBJ2-1, with a possible D match to TRBD1 (5 bases). V lost 3 bases and J 4 bases, leaving 10 bases between the germline ends. CDR1 and CDR2 (germline): DFQATT, SNEGSKA (reference sequence). The CDR3 contains 13 residues.

This clonotype was detected many times. The chain joins TRBV29-1 to TRBJ2-3; 7 nucleotides match TRBD1. The CDR3 sequence is 12 residues long. Germline trimming cut 6 bases from V and 4 bases from J; bases unmatched to any gene: 4. The germline V gene has CDR1 SQVTM and CDR2 ANQGSEA. Here the CDR3 reads CSVVTGSDTQYF. The CDR3 nucleotides are TGCAGCGTCGTGACAGGGTCAGATACGCAGTATTTT.

The chain joins TRBV20-1 to TRBJ2-3; possibly TRBD2 for D (7 bases). From germline, CDR1 is DFQATT and CDR2 SNEGSKA (reference sequence). This CDR3 is built from 15 residues. V lost 4 bases to trimming and J lost 3 bases, with 17 bases between them. CDR3 nucleotides: TGCAGTGCTATGAGGGGGGAGGGCCTGACAGATACGCAGTATTTT. Its translation: CSAMRGEGLTDTQYF.

This clonotype was observed a handful of times. J is TRBJ1-2 and V is TRBV29-1; 11 nucleotides align to TRBD1. This CDR3 has 15 amino acids. Germline V gene data show CDR1 as SQVTM and CDR2 as ANQGSEA. The ends lost 6 bases at V and 8 bases at J; junction bases unmatched: 14. The CDR3 protein is CSVQPIGQGAGGYTF. The CDR3 DNA follows: TGCAGCGTCCAACCAATAGGACAGGGGGCGGGAGGCTACACCTTC.

In nucleotides, the CDR3 is TGTGCCAGCAGCCACGGGACTAGCGGGAGAAACGGGGAGCTGTTTTTT. Amino acids: CASSHGTSGRNGELFF. J is TRBJ2-2 and V is TRBV4-2; TRBD2 matches 14 bases. CDR3 length equals 16 residues. The germline V gene encodes CDR1 LGHNA and CDR2 YNFKEQ. J lost 7 bases, V lost 3 bases, and 4 bases had no gene match.

This clonotype was counted between two and nine times. The genes are TRBV5-1 and TRBJ2-7, with no clear D. CDR1 is SGHRS and CDR2 is YFSETQ in the germline V gene. This CDR3 is 12 amino acids long. Trimming removed 1 base at V and 5 bases at J, with 7 bases between. In DNA, the CDR3 is TGCGCCAGCAGCTTGAATGGTCACGAGCAGTACTTC. This codes for CASSLNGHEQYF.

The chain couples TRBV6-5 to TRBJ2-5, with unresolved D. From germline, CDR1 is MNHEY and CDR2 SVGAGI. V gave up 0 bases and J gave up 4 bases, with 12 bases separating them. This CDR3 contains 15 residues. CDR3 nucleotide sequence: TGTGCCAGCAGTTACTCGAGAGAGGTAACAGAGACCCAGTACTTC. Its protein product is CASSYSREVTETQYF.

The gene calls are TRBV6-1 and TRBJ2-7; tentatively, D is TRBD1 or TRBD2 (6 bases each). V was clipped by 6 bases and J by 3 bases, with 27 bases between them. The CDR3 consists of 18 residues. The germline V gene has CDR1 MNHNS and CDR2 SASEGT. The CDR3 reads CASSHRGLADTPYYEQYF. As DNA, the CDR3 is TGTGCCAGCAGCCACCGGGGGCTCGCGGATACCCCCTACTACGAGCAGTACTTC.

The chain carries TRBV5-1 and TRBJ1-1; D may be TRBD1 (5 bases). This CDR3 has 15 amino acids. CDR1 is SGHRS, CDR2 YFSETQ, per germline. V was pared by 4 bases and J by 0 bases, with 13 bases between. The CDR3 DNA sequence: TGCGCCAGCAGCGCCGACGGGGACCTGAACACTGAAGCTTTCTTT. It yields the protein CASSADGDLNTEAFF.

Only a few counts were recorded for this clonotype. The V call is TRBV2, the J call TRBJ2-5; no clear D. This CDR3 comprises 10 residues. Germline V gene sequence: CDR1 SNHLY, CDR2 FYNNEI. The ends were cut back, 7 bases at V and 5 bases at J, with 5 bases in the middle. The CDR3 is CASIGETQYF. CDR3 in DNA: TGTGCCAGCATAGGCGAGACCCAGTACTTC.

This clonotype appeared many times. The rearrangement links TRBV24-1 to TRBJ2-5, with a weak D call TRBD1 (6 bases). This CDR3 is 13 amino acids long. V shed 5 bases and J shed 5 bases, with 11 bases lying between them. CDR1 is KGHDR and CDR2 is SFDVKD in the germline V gene. CDR3 in amino acids: CATSVAGVETQYF. DNA for the CDR3: TGTGCCACCAGTGTCGCAGGGGTTGAGACCCAGTACTTC.

The V and J genes are TRBV5-5 and TRBJ1-5; D unclear. This CDR3 has 13 amino acids. Per germline, CDR1 SGHKS and CDR2 YYEKEE (reference sequence). V lost 1 base and J lost 6, with 8 bases in between. DNA of the CDR3: TGTGCCAGCAGCTTGCAGGAGGTTCAGCCCCAGCATTTT. Translation gives CASSLQEVQPQHF. Variable domain in full (rest from reference TRBV5-5 and TRBJ1-5): DAGVTQSPTHLIKTRGQQVTLRCSPISGHKSVSWYQQVLGQGPQFIFQYYEKEERGRGNFPDRFSARQFPNYSSELNVNALLLGDSALYLCASSLQEVQPQHFGDGTRLSIL.

The CDR3 bases are TGTGCCAGCAGTGGCAGGGACCTCGGCGAGCAGTACTTC. Its translation: CASSGRDLGEQYF. This chain joins TRBV25-1 and TRBJ2-7; D is possibly TRBD1 or TRBD2 (5 bases each). The germline CDR1 and CDR2 sequences are MGHDK and SYGVNS. This CDR3 contains 13 residues. V was shortened by 4 bases and J by 6 bases, with 13 bases between the two germline ends.